These 18 T cell receptor beta chains were sequenced from one sample in a study of type 1 regulatory T cells. MiXCR was run by TCRdb on the reads, yielding one entry per CDR3 protein. The data show more than 20,000 distinct CDR3 sequences, around 77% seen once. What these receptors recognize is not known. Sequencing used cultured T cells, either the whole culture or a sorted T cell fraction (not recorded which). The subset here: Tr1-enriched cell product generated in vitro against host alloantigens. Every receptor here comes from a human donor in good health.

In its sample, this clonotype was seen a few times. The chain is built from TRBV5-5 and TRBJ2-6; TRBD1 matches 7 bases. Germline trimming cut 2 bases from V and 2 bases from J; bases unmatched to any gene: 1. CDR1 SGHKS and CDR2 YYEKEE come from the germline V gene (reference sequence). The CDR3 covers 15 residues. The DNA for the CDR3 is TGTGCCAGCAGCTTCCAGGGGGCTGGGGCCAACGTCCTGACTTTC. Its translation is CASSFQGAGANVLTF.

Within the sample, this clonotype is medium-sized (0.01 to 0.1%). This chain connects TRBV10-3 to TRBJ2-3, with D possibly being TRBD1 (6 bases). V was trimmed by 6 bases and J by 3 bases, leaving 10 bases between them. The germline CDR1 and CDR2 sequences are ENHRY and SYGVKD. CDR3 length: 13 amino acids. The CDR3 region has the DNA TGTGCCATCAGCCTTACAGGGACAGATACGCAGTATTTT. Translated: CAISLTGTDTQYF.

V gene TRBV7-9 combines with J gene TRBJ1-3; TRBD1 agrees at 11 bases. V gave up 4 bases and J gave up 9 bases; unmatched junction bases: 5. CDR3 size: 14 residues. The germline V gene has CDR1 SEHNR and CDR2 FQNEAQ (reference sequence). The CDR3 here is CASSYGQGAATIYF. The DNA for the CDR3 is TGTGCCAGCAGCTACGGACAGGGGGCCGCCACCATATATTTT.

This clonotype was found a few times. CDR3 sequence (DNA): TGTGCCTGGAGTGTAATCTCCAGGGGTCCGTCCTACGAGCAGTACTTC. This codes for CAWSVISRGPSYEQYF. The rearrangement uses TRBV30 and TRBJ2-7; possibly TRBD1 for D (6 bases). The V gene's germline CDR1 is GTSNPN and CDR2 SVGIG (reference sequence). The CDR3 spans 16 residues. Trimming stripped 0 bases from V and 1 base from J, with 16 bases between.

Points on this clonotype: This may be a read error: a much more frequent sequence differs by one nucleotide. The chain employs TRBV7-9 and TRBJ2-3; TRBD2 might be the D (6 bases). Germline CDR1 SEHNR, CDR2 FQNEAQ (reference sequence). The CDR3 is 15 amino acids. This CDR3 is CASNLIAGGGDTQYF. The CDR3 DNA is TGTGCCAGCAACTTAATTGCCGGGGGAGGAGATACGCAGTATTTT.

The V and J genes are TRBV7-9 and TRBJ1-6; D not certain. The germline V and J ends were trimmed by 0 bases and 8 bases, with 8 bases remaining between them. The CDR3 is 14 residues long. Germline values: CDR1 SEHNR, CDR2 FQNEAQ (reference sequence). The CDR3 loop is CASSLATTHSPLHF. CDR3 DNA: TGTGCCAGCAGCTTAGCGACTACTCATTCACCCCTCCACTTT. Drawing the rest from reference TRBV7-9 and TRBJ1-6, the complete variable domain is DTGVSQNPRHKITKRGQNVTFRCDPISEHNRLYWYRQTLGQGPEFLTYFQNEAQLEKSRLLSDRFSAERPKGSFSTLEIQRTEQGDSAMYLCASSLATTHSPLHFGNGTRLTVT.

This chain connects TRBV29-1 to TRBJ1-2, with D possibly matching TRBD1 (5 bases). Germline V gene lookup returns CDR1 SQVTM and CDR2 ANQGSEA. The CDR3 is 12 residues long. Trimming cost V 7 bases and J 4 bases, with 13 bases left between them. CDR3 nucleotide sequence: TGCAGCGCGCCGGGACGGGGCTATGGCTACACCTTC. Protein: CSAPGRGYGYTF.

The rearrangement joins TRBV5-5 to TRBJ2-7; D call uncertain. Per the germline V gene, CDR1 is SGHKS and CDR2 is YYEKEE (reference sequence). V was cut by 0 bases and J by 6 bases, with 7 bases left in between. The CDR3 is made up of 12 amino acids. The CDR3 bases are TGTGCCAGCAGCTTGGTATTAAGCGAGCAGTACTTC. Residues: CASSLVLSEQYF.

The genes are TRBV7-9 and TRBJ2-7, with D possibly TRBD1 on 5 matching bases. Trimming left V 1 base short and J 4 bases short, with 11 bases between. Germline CDR1 reads SEHNR; CDR2 reads FQNEAQ (reference sequence). The CDR3 extends over 14 amino acids. The CDR3 is CASSLGEGAYEQYF. As DNA, the CDR3 is TGTGCCAGCAGCTTAGGAGAAGGGGCTTACGAGCAGTACTTC.

V and J are TRBV9 and TRBJ2-6; TRBD1 agrees at 10 bases. The germline CDR1 and CDR2 sequences are SGDLS and YYNGEE. Trimming removed 3 bases from V and 3 bases from J; junction bases left unmatched: 6. There are 17 residues in the CDR3. The CDR3 protein is CASSERDRGYGANVLTF. The DNA of the CDR3 is TGTGCCAGCAGCGAAAGGGACAGGGGCTATGGGGCCAACGTCCTGACTTTC.

The gene calls are TRBV11-2 and TRBJ1-2, with D tentatively TRBD1 (6 bases). The CDR3 totals 16 residues. Germline CDR1 reads SGHAT; CDR2 reads FQNNGV. Trimming stripped 4 bases from V and 7 bases from J, with 22 bases between. CDR3 nucleotide sequence: TGTGCCAGCAGCTCTACCGGGAGCTCACAGGGCTCTGGCTACACCTTC. Translated, it gives CASSSTGSSQGSGYTF.

This chain connects TRBV12-3 or TRBV12-4 to TRBJ1-5, with TRBD1 matching over 7 bases. The CDR3 contains 15 residues. V was clipped by 1 base and J by 1 base; unmatched bases: 1. The CDR3, as DNA: TGTGCCAGCAGTTTAGAGGGACAGAGCAATCAGCCCCAGCATTTT. This encodes CASSLEGQSNQPQHF.

The chain combines TRBV5-1 with TRBJ1-2; weak D call: TRBD1 (5 bases). The CDR3 is 13 residues long. The V end lost 4 bases, the J end lost 8 bases, and 15 bases lay between the germline ends. Germline V gene sequence: CDR1 SGHRS, CDR2 YFSETQ. The CDR3 sequence: CASSLFQGSGYTF. The DNA of the CDR3 is TGCGCCAGCAGCCTGTTTCAGGGATCCGGCTACACCTTC.

The V call is TRBV7-2, the J call TRBJ2-3, with unresolved D. The CDR3 length is 14 residues. Trimming took off 8 bases at V and 1 base at J, with 13 bases between the two ends. Germline V CDR1 and CDR2: SGHTA, FQGNSA. The chain's CDR3 is CASQLTGRTDTQYF. The CDR3 nucleotides are TGTGCCAGCCAACTTACGGGCCGCACAGATACGCAGTATTTT.

V gene TRBV20-1 combines with J gene TRBJ1-1; TRBD1 might be the D (6 bases). The germline V gene encodes CDR1 DFQATT and CDR2 SNEGSKA (reference sequence). This CDR3 comprises 14 residues. The V and J ends lost 5 bases and 3 bases respectively, with 16 bases between them. The DNA of the CDR3 is TGCAGTGCTCTGGACAGTCAAGGGTACACTGAAGCTTTCTTT. Residues: CSALDSQGYTEAFF.

The chain uses TRBV12-3 or TRBV12-4 and TRBJ2-5, with TRBD1 identical over 9 bases. V lost 7 bases to trimming and J lost 4 bases; unmatched junction nucleotides: 4. The CDR3 length is 13 residues. The CDR3 loop is CASTRTGAETQYF. The DNA of the CDR3 is TGTGCCAGCACCCGGACAGGGGCAGAGACCCAGTACTTC.

The V call is TRBV28, the J call TRBJ1-5; possibly TRBD1 for D (6 bases). Between the trimmed V and J ends, which lost 7 bases and 5 bases, there was a span of 9 bases. Germline assignment: CDR1 MDHEN and CDR2 SYDVKM. The CDR3 is made up of 12 amino acids. CDR3 sequence reads: CASNTGHQPQHF. DNA of the CDR3: TGTGCCAGCAATACAGGGCATCAGCCCCAGCATTTT.

This chain links TRBV20-1 with TRBJ2-1; D gene uncertain. This CDR3 region has 10 residues. Germline CDR1 DFQATT, CDR2 SNEGSKA (reference sequence). V was clipped by 6 bases and J by 7 bases, with 7 bases between them. The CDR3 loop reads CSAQWNEQFF. The CDR3 DNA follows: TGCAGTGCCCAATGGAATGAGCAGTTCTTC.